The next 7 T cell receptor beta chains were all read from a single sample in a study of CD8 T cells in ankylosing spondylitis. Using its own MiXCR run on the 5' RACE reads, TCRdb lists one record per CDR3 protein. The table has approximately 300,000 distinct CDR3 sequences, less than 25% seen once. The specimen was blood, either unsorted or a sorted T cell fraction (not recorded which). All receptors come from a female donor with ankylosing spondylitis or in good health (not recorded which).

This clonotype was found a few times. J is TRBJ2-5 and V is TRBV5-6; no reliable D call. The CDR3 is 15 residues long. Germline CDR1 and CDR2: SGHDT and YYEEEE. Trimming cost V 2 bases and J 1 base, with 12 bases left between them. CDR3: CASSFLGAAQETQYF. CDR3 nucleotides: TGTGCCAGCAGCTTCCTCGGTGCGGCCCAAGAGACCCAGTACTTC.

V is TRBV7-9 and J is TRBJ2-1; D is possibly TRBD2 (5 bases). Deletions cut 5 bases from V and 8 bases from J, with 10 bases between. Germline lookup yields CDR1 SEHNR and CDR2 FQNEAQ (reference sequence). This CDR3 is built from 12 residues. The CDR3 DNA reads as TGTGCCAGCAGCCGCACTAGGGATGAGCAGTTCTTC. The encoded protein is CASSRTRDEQFF. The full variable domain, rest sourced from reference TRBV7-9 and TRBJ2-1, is DTGVSQNPRHKITKRGQNVTFRCDPISEHNRLYWYRQTLGQGPEFLTYFQNEAQLEKSRLLSDRFSAERPKGSFSTLEIQRTEQGDSAMYLCASSRTRDEQFFGPGTRLTVL.

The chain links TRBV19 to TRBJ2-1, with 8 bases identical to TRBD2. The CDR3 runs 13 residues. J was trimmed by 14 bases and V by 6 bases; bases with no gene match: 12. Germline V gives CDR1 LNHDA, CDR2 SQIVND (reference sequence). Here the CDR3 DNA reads TGTGCCAGTAGGCTATCCAGCGGGAGTCGGGAGTTCTTC. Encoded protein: CASRLSSGSREFF. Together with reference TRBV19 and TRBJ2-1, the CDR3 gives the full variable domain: DGGITQSPKYLFRKEGQNVTLSCEQNLNHDAMYWYRQDPGQGLRLIYYSQIVNDFQKGDIAEGYSVSREKKESFPLTVTSAQKNPTAFYLCASRLSSGSREFFGPGTRLTVL.

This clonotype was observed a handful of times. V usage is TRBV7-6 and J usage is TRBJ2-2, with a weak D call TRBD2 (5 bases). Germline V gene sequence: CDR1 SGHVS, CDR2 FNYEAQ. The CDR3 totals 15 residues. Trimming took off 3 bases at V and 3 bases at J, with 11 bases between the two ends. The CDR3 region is CASSFYRDYTGELFF. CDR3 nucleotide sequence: TGTGCCAGCAGCTTTTACCGGGATTACACCGGGGAGCTGTTTTTT.

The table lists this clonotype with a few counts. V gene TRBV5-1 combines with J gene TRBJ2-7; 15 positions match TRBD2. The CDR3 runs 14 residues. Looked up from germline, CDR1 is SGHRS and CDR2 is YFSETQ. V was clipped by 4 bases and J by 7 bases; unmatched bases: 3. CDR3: CASSVGLAGGEQYF. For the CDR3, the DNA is TGCGCCAGCAGCGTAGGACTAGCGGGAGGGGAGCAGTACTTC. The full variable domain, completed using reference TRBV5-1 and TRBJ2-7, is KAGVTQTPRYLIKTRGQQVTLSCSPISGHRSVSWYQQTPGQGLQFLFEYFSETQRNKGNFPGRFSGRQFSNSRSEMNVSTLELGDSALYLCASSVGLAGGEQYFGPGTRLTVT.

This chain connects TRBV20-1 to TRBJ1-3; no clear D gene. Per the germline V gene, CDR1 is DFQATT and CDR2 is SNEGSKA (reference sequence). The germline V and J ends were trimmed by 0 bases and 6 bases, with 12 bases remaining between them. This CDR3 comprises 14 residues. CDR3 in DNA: TGCAGTGCTAGAGATGGGGTTGGGGTAAACACCATATATTTT. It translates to CSARDGVGVNTIYF.

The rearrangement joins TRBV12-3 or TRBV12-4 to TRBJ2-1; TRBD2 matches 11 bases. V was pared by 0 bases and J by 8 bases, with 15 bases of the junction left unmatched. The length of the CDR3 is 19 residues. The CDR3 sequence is CASSLAAEGSGRAWDEQFF. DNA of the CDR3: TGTGCCAGCAGTTTAGCCGCGGAGGGTAGCGGGAGGGCCTGGGATGAGCAGTTCTTC.